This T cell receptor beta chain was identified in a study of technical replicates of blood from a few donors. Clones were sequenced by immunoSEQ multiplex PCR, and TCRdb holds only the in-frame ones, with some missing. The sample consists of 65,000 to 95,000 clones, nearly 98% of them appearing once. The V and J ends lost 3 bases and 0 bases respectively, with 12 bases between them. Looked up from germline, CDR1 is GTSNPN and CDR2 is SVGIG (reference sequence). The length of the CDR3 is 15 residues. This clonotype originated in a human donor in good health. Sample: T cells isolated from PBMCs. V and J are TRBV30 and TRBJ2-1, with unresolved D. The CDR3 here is CAWSAYLDSYNEQFF. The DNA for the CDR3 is TGTGCCTGGAGCGCTTATCTAGACTCCTACAATGAGCAGTTCTTC.